The 7 T cell receptor beta chains below were found in one sample sequenced in a study of T cell changes during pregnancy in multiple sclerosis. The protocol was immunoSEQ multiplex PCR, while the TCRdb copy is restricted to in-frame clones and leaves out a portion. The data hold about 49,000 clones, with roughly 94% observed a single time. Sequences were derived from CD8+ T cells from peripheral blood mononuclear cells, sampled before pregnancy. The receptor source for this set is a female donor with multiple sclerosis, enrolled in a pregnancy study.

The genes are TRBV7-2 and TRBJ1-1; TRBD1 agrees at 8 bases. In germline, CDR1 is SGHTA, CDR2 FQGNSA. V lost 4 bases, J lost 5 bases, and 6 bases stayed unmatched. The CDR3 runs 14 residues. CDR3 DNA sequence: TGTGCCAGCAGCTGGACAGGGTTGGGGACTGAAGCTTTCTTT. It yields the protein CASSWTGLGTEAFF. Full variable domain (outside the CDR3, taken from reference TRBV7-2 and TRBJ1-1): GAGVSQSPSNKVTEKGKDVELRCDPISGHTALYWYRQSLGQGLEFLIYFQGNSAPDKSGLPSDRFSAERTGGSVSTLTIQRTQQEDSAVYLCASSWTGLGTEAFFGQGTRLTVV.

The genes are TRBV27 and TRBJ1-5; D possibly corresponds to TRBD1 (6 bases). V was clipped by 5 bases and J by 8 bases, with 16 bases between them. The germline gives CDR1 MNHEY, CDR2 SMNVEV (reference sequence). The CDR3 has 14 amino acids. For the CDR3, the DNA is TGTGCCAGCAGTCTGAGTACAGGGCTAAAGCCCCAGCATTTT. As protein: CASSLSTGLKPQHF.

This clone was seen a single time. The chain employs TRBV4-1 and TRBJ2-7; 11 bases agree with TRBD2. Germline CDR1 and CDR2: MGHRA and YSYEKL. After removal of 2 bases from V and 0 bases from J, the junction contained 3 bases not matched to a gene. The CDR3 loop spans 16 amino acids. The CDR3 coding sequence is TGCGCCAGCAGCCAAACGGGACTAGCGGACTCCTACGAGCAGTACTTC. This sequence encodes CASSQTGLADSYEQYF.

The chain links TRBV5-1 to TRBJ2-5; 12 bases align to TRBD1. The CDR3 covers 18 residues. V lost 4 bases, J lost 3 bases, and 13 bases stayed unmatched. Germline V gene sequence: CDR1 SGHRS, CDR2 YFSETQ. Here the CDR3 reads CASSKWDRGRRGEETQYF. Here the CDR3 DNA reads TGCGCCAGCAGCAAATGGGACAGGGGGCGGCGGGGAGAAGAGACCCAGTACTTC.

The chain has TRBV19 and TRBJ1-1, with D uncertain. Deletions cut 10 bases from V and 2 bases from J, with 11 bases between. The CDR3 runs 12 residues. CDR1 is LNHDA and CDR2 is SQIVND in the germline V gene (reference sequence). The CDR3 nucleotides are TGTGCCACCAAATCAGGTAACACTGAAGCTTTCTTT. It translates to CATKSGNTEAFF.

The chain has TRBV29-1 and TRBJ1-2; no firm D call. Trimming took off 3 bases at V and 2 bases at J, with 7 bases between the two ends. The CDR3 is 12 amino acids. Per the germline V gene, CDR1 is SQVTM and CDR2 is ANQGSEA. The CDR3 here is CSVEGRNYGYTF. DNA for the CDR3: TGCAGCGTTGAGGGCAGAAACTATGGCTACACCTTC.

This chain joins TRBV7-2 and TRBJ2-3; 7 bases fit TRBD2. V lost 1 base, J lost 3 bases, and 4 bases stayed unmatched. Germline lookup yields CDR1 SGHTA and CDR2 FQGNSA. This CDR3 has 15 amino acids. In DNA, the CDR3 is TGTGCCAGCAGCTTAGGCTGGCGGGGGACAGATACGCAGTATTTT. Encoded protein: CASSLGWRGTDTQYF.